This T cell receptor (beta chain) was retrieved from a study of T-cell memory formation after mild COVID-19. One entry per CDR3 protein, called by TCRdb with MiXCR from the 5' RACE reads. This table holds 400,000 to 500,000 distinct CDR3 sequences, around 19% found once. This clonotype was observed a handful of times. The junction had 2 bases not matched to a gene; V was cut back by 2 bases and J by 3 bases. The CDR3 is 14 residues long. Germline V gene sequence: CDR1 GTSNPN, CDR2 SVGIG (reference sequence). The rearrangement links TRBV30 to TRBJ2-3, with TRBD1 identical over 10 bases. Sequenced input: PBMCs or a T cell subset sorted from them (not recorded which). This TCR was sampled from an adult woman who had mild COVID-19 (a few samples of this study predate the infection). Cell type and time point are not known. The CDR3 region is CAWSRGQGTDTQYF. The CDR3 nucleotides are TGTGCCTGGAGTAGGGGACAGGGGACAGATACGCAGTATTTT.